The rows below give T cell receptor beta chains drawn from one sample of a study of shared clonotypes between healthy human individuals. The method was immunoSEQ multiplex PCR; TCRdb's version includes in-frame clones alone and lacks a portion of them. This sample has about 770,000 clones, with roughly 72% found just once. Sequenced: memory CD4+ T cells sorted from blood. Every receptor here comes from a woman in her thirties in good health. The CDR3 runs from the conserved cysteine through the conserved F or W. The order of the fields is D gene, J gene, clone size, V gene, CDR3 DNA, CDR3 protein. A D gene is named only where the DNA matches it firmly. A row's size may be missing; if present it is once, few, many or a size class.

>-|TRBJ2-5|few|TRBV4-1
TGCGCCAGCAGCCAAGAGGGTCCTACCCAGTACTTC
CASSQEGPTQYF
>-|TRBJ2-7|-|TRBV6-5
TGTGCCAGCAGTTACCCTAACGGGTACGAGCAGTACTTC
CASSYPNGYEQYF
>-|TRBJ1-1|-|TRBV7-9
TGTGCCAGCAGCCCAATCGACAGGATGAACACTGAAGCTTTCTTT
CASSPIDRMNTEAFF
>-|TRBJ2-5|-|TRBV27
TGTGCCAGCAGTTTATCGTCGGCGCGGGGCCAAGAGACCCAGTACTTC
CASSLSSARGQETQYF
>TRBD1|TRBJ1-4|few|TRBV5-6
TGTGCCAGCAGCTTGGCACAGGGGGCGGGGGAAAAACTGTTTTTT
CASSLAQGAGEKLFF
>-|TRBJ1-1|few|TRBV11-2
TGTGCCAGCAGCTTAGAAGAGAGCTACACTGAAGCTTTCTTT
CASSLEESYTEAFF
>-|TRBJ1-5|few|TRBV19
TGTGCCAGTAGTATAGATCCCGGACGGTGGCCCCAGCATTTT
CASSIDPGRWPQHF
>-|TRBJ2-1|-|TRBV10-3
TGTGCCATCAGTGAGTCGAAGGGGCAAATGTATGAGCAGTTCTTC
CAISESKGQMYEQFF
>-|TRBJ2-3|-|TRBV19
TGTGCCAGTAGAAATACGGGGGCTGAGACGCAGTATTTT
CASRNTGAETQYF
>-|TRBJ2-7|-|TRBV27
TGTGCCAGCAGTCACGCCCCCGGGATAACCTACGAGCAGTACTTC
CASSHAPGITYEQYF
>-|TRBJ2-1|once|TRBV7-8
TGTGCCAGCAGCTTTACAGTTGAGAATAAACACAATGAGCAGTTCTTC
CASSFTVENKHNEQFF
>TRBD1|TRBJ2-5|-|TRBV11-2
TGTGCCAGCAGCTCACAGGGGGCAGTAGAGACCCAGTACTTC
CASSSQGAVETQYF
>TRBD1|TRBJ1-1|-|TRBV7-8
TGTGCCAGCAGCCCCCGGGACAGAGTTCCTGGGACGGCTGAAGCTTTCTTT
CASSPRDRVPGTAEAFF
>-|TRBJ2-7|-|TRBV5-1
TGCGCCAGCAGCTTCTCGACAGAATCCTACGAGCAGTACTTC
CASSFSTESYEQYF
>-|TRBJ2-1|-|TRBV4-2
TGTGCCAGCAGCCAAGAGGGACCTGAGCAGTTCTTC
CASSQEGPEQFF
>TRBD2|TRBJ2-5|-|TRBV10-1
TGCGCCAGCAGTCGGACTAGTGGGGAGACCCAGTACTTC
CASSRTSGETQYF
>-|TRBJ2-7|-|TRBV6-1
TGTGCCAGCGGGGACGGAGGAGGACCTTACGAGCAGTACTTC
CASGDGGGPYEQYF
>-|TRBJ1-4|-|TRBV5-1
TGCGCCAGCAGCTTGGCGATGGACGAAAAACTGTTTTTT
CASSLAMDEKLFF
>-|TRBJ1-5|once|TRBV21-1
TGTGCCAGCAGCAACAAGGACAAAAATCAGCCCCAGCATTTT
CASSNKDKNQPQHF
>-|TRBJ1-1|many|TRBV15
TGTGCCACCAGCAGAGGGGTTTACGGGAACACTGAAGCTTTCTTT
CATSRGVYGNTEAFF
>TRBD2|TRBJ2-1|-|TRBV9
TGTGCCAGCAGCGTAGGAAGTAGCGGGGTCAATGAGCAGTTCTTC
CASSVGSSGVNEQFF
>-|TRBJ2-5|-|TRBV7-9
TGTGCCAGCAGCCAGAGCTCACAGGGCCGGGAGACCCAGTACTTC
CASSQSSQGRETQYF
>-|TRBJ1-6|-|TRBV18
TGTGCCAGCTCACCTGGGGTAGAGTCACCCCTCCACTTT
CASSPGVESPLHF
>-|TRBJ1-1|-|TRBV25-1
TGTGCCAGCAGGCAGACGAACACTGAAGCTTTCTTT
CASRQTNTEAFF
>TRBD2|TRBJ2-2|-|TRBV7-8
TGTGCCAGCAGCTTTATGGGACTAGCGGGGATGAACACCGGGGAGCTGTTTTTT
CASSFMGLAGMNTGELFF
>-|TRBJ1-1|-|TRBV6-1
TGTGCCAGCAGTAATCAGGGGCCCGAGAACACTGAAGCTTTCTTT
CASSNQGPENTEAFF
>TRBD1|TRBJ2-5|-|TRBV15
TGTGCCACCAGCGGGGACAGGGGGGCGGCCCAGTACTTC
CATSGDRGAAQYF
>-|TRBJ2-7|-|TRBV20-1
TGCAGTGCCAGAGGTCCAGGGCAGTACTTC
CSARGPGQYF
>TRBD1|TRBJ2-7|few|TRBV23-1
TGCGCCAGCACCCCCGGGACAGGGGATTGTCAGTGCTCCTACGAGCAGTACTTC
CASTPGTGDCQCSYEQYF
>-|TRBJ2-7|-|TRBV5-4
TGTGCCAGCAGCCCCGGCGGCTATAGCGAGCAGTACTTC
CASSPGGYSEQYF
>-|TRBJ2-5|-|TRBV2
TGTGCCAGCACTACCGCGGGACAGCGGTTGGAGACCCAGTACTTC
CASTTAGQRLETQYF
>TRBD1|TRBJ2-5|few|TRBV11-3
TGTGCCAGCAGCAGACAGGGGCGGGTCGAAGAGACCCAGTACTTC
CASSRQGRVEETQYF
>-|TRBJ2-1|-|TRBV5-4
TGTGCCAGCAGCCCAATGGGCTACCGCTCCTACAATGAGCAGTTCTTC
CASSPMGYRSYNEQFF
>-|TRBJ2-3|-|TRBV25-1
TGTGCCAGCAGTGCGGCGGAAAGCACAGATACGCAGTATTTT
CASSAAESTDTQYF
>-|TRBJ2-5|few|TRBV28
TGTGCCAGCAGCCCATGGGACCGGGGCCACGGGCCAGAGACCCAGTACTTC
CASSPWDRGHGPETQYF
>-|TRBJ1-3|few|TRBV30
TGTGCCTGGAGTGTAGGGACGGGACTGACCATATATTTT
CAWSVGTGLTIYF
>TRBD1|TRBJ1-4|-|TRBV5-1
TGCGCCAGCAGCTGGGGACAGGGAGATGAAAAACTGTTTTTT
CASSWGQGDEKLFF
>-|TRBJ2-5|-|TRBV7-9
TGTGCCAGCAGCGGGGCACGATGGGGCGGCGAGACCCAGTACTTC
CASSGARWGGETQYF
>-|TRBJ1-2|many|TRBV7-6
TGTGCCAGCAGCTGGGCAGGGGAAGGCTACACCTTC
CASSWAGEGYTF
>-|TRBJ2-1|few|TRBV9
TGTGCCAGCAGCGTAGGGAGTATGAATGAGCAGTTCTTC
CASSVGSMNEQFF
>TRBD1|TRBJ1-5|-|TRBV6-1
TGTGCCAGCAGGGGACAGAGATATAGCAATCAGCCCCAGCATTTT
CASRGQRYSNQPQHF
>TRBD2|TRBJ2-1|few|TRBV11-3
TGTGCCAGCAGCCGGGCCGGGACTAGCGGGGTCAATGAGCAGTTCTTC
CASSRAGTSGVNEQFF
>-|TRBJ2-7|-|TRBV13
TGTGCCAGCAGCTCGGAACATTACGAGCAGTACTTC
CASSSEHYEQYF
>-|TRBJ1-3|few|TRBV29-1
TGCAGCGTTGAATTGGGGGCTGGAAACACCATATATTTT
CSVELGAGNTIYF
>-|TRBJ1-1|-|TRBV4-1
TGCGCCAGCAGCGGACGGGGCCTCCTGAACACTGAAGCTTTCTTT
CASSGRGLLNTEAFF
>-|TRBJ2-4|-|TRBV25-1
TGTGCCAGCAGTGAAGGGCGGGTGGGCAAAAACATTCAGTACTTC
CASSEGRVGKNIQYF
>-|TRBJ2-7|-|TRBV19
TGTGCCAGTAGTATAACGGGGGTCCCCTACGAGCAGTACTTC
CASSITGVPYEQYF